The 22 T cell receptor beta chains below were found in one sample sequenced in a study of control samples from healthy donors and cancer patients. Repertoires were generated with immunoSEQ multiplex PCR, while TCRdb's copy carries only in-frame clones and drops some. The sample includes about 98,000 clones, approximately 82% of them seen just once. The sample was blood. These receptor sequences come from a man in his 60s in good health.

The rearrangement uses TRBV2 and TRBJ2-3, with TRBD2 as a possible D gene (6 bases). The CDR3 covers 15 residues. Trimming shortened V by 7 bases and J by 2 bases, and 16 bases separated the two germline ends. The germline V gene has CDR1 SNHLY and CDR2 FYNNEI. This CDR3 reads CASNTRDFPTDTQYF. The CDR3, as DNA: TGTGCCAGCAACACCCGGGACTTCCCCACAGATACGCAGTATTTT.

The chain's CDR3 is CASSQGKRLTYTEAFF. As DNA, the CDR3 is TGTGCCAGCAGCCAAGGTAAGAGATTAACGTACACTGAAGCTTTCTTT. The rearrangement joins TRBV3-1 (or the pseudogene TRBV3-2) to TRBJ1-1; D is unresolved. The CDR3 covers 16 residues. Trimming removed 1 base from V and 3 bases from J, with 15 bases in between. Germline loops: CDR1 LGHDT, CDR2 YNNKEL (reference sequence).

V is TRBV19 and J is TRBJ2-1; TRBD1 matches at 9 bases. Germline V gene lookup returns CDR1 LNHDA and CDR2 SQIVND (reference sequence). J lost 8 bases, V lost 5 bases, and 10 bases had no gene match. The CDR3 runs to 15 residues. CDR3 in amino acids: CASSVDRGPPDEQFF. Here the CDR3 DNA reads TGTGCCAGTAGTGTGGACAGGGGACCTCCCGATGAGCAGTTCTTC.

The chain employs TRBV5-4 and TRBJ2-7; D possibly matches TRBD1 or TRBD2 (6 bases each). Per germline, CDR1 SGHNT and CDR2 YYREEE (reference sequence). Trimming shortened V by 4 bases and J by 5 bases, and 16 bases separated the two germline ends. The CDR3 has 14 amino acids. The CDR3 DNA follows: TGTGCCAGCAGCCACGGGGGCTTTCGGGACGAGCAGTACTTC. Protein sequence: CASSHGGFRDEQYF.

The chain employs TRBV7-2 and TRBJ2-3; D possibly corresponds to TRBD2 (5 bases). Germline V CDR1 and CDR2: SGHTA, FQGNSA. The CDR3 has 16 amino acids. The V gene lost 2 bases and the J gene lost 2 bases, with 14 bases spanning the gap. The CDR3 bases are TGTGCCAGCAGCTTATTAGCGAGTATAACCACAGATACGCAGTATTTT. This translates into CASSLLASITTDTQYF.

The V and J genes are TRBV18 and TRBJ1-6, with no clear D. CDR3 length equals 15 residues. Germline CDR1 and CDR2: KGHSH and LQKENI. Trimming took off 2 bases at V and 5 bases at J, with 10 bases between the two ends. DNA for the CDR3: TGTGCCAGCTCACCAGGGTTGACGGATAATTCACCCCTCCACTTT. Encoded protein: CASSPGLTDNSPLHF.

J is TRBJ2-7 and V is TRBV5-1; D is undetermined. Per germline, CDR1 SGHRS and CDR2 YFSETQ. The CDR3 covers 14 residues. V shed 0 bases and J shed 0 bases, with 7 bases lying between them. CDR3 region: CASSLDPPSYEQYF. The CDR3 bases are TGCGCCAGCAGCTTGGATCCCCCCTCCTACGAGCAGTACTTC.

This clone was found a few times. The chain is built from TRBV9 and TRBJ2-5, with no clear D. Trimming left V 2 bases short and J 1 base short, with 0 bases between. This CDR3 is built from 11 residues. Germline values: CDR1 SGDLS, CDR2 YYNGEE. In DNA, the CDR3 is TGTGCCAGCAGCGTCCAAGAGACCCAGTACTTC. Amino acid sequence: CASSVQETQYF.

The V call is TRBV5-4, the J call TRBJ2-1, with TRBD1 as a possible D gene (5 bases). The CDR3 contains 19 residues. Trimming stripped 0 bases from V and 8 bases from J, with 27 bases between. The germline V gene has CDR1 SGHNT and CDR2 YYREEE (reference sequence). CDR3 amino acids: CASSLGVSWNSRGWDEQFF. CDR3 in DNA: TGTGCCAGCAGCTTGGGAGTTAGCTGGAATAGTAGGGGATGGGATGAGCAGTTCTTC.

The gene calls are TRBV11-3 and TRBJ1-1; D not certain. Trimming removed 3 bases at V and 0 bases at J, with 5 bases between. The CDR3 consists of 13 residues. CDR1 and CDR2 (germline): SGHNT, YENEEA. The CDR3 nucleotides read TGTGCCAGCAGCTTTAGTTTGAACACTGAAGCTTTCTTT. Translation gives CASSFSLNTEAFF.

The chain has TRBV5-1 and TRBJ1-1; D possibly corresponds to TRBD1 (5 bases). V lost 0 bases to trimming and J lost 0 bases, with 9 bases between them. Germline assignment: CDR1 SGHRS and CDR2 YFSETQ. The CDR3 is made up of 15 amino acids. This CDR3 is CASSLDPGVNTEAFF. CDR3 bases: TGCGCCAGCAGCTTGGATCCGGGGGTGAACACTGAAGCTTTCTTT.

V gene TRBV4-1 combines with J gene TRBJ2-7, with a possible D match to TRBD2 (6 bases). Trimming took off 1 base at V and 2 bases at J, with 12 bases between the two ends. The CDR3 loop spans 15 amino acids. Germline loops: CDR1 MGHRA, CDR2 YSYEKL. In DNA form, the CDR3 reads TGCGCCAGCAGCCAAGTCCGAGGGACTCCCTACGAGCAGTACTTC. Its translation is CASSQVRGTPYEQYF.

This clone came up once. The V gene is TRBV11-2, the J gene TRBJ2-1; tentative D call: TRBD2 (6 bases). Germline V gives CDR1 SGHAT, CDR2 FQNNGV. Trimming took off 0 bases at V and 8 bases at J, with 8 bases between the two ends. The CDR3 spans 13 residues. As DNA, the CDR3 is TGTGCCAGCAGCTTAGATGCGGGGTATGAGCAGTTCTTC. As protein: CASSLDAGYEQFF.

The chain has TRBV21-1 and TRBJ2-1. TRBV21-1 is a pseudogene. The CDR3 totals 15 residues. As DNA, the CDR3 is TGTGCCAGCAGCAGAAGGACGGGCCCCCGGGCTGAGCAGTTCTTC. This sequence encodes CASSRRTGPRAEQFF.

J is TRBJ2-2 and V is TRBV20-1; the match to TRBD2 covers 10 bases. Germline V gene lookup returns CDR1 DFQATT and CDR2 SNEGSKA (reference sequence). Trimming removed 3 bases from V and 6 bases from J; junction bases left unmatched: 13. This CDR3 is built from 17 residues. The DNA for the CDR3 is TGCAGTGCTAGTGGTGGAGTTAGCGGGAGGTCGGCCGGGGAGCTGTTTTTT. Protein: CSASGGVSGRSAGELFF.

This sequence joins TRBV7-9 and TRBJ2-3, with 7 bases lining up with TRBD2. The length of the CDR3 is 16 residues. Germline V CDR1 and CDR2: SEHNR, FQNEAQ (reference sequence). With V trimmed by 5 bases and J by 1 base, 9 bases remained unmatched. The CDR3 DNA sequence: TGTGCCAGCAGCCCCTCGGGGGGAGGGCGCACAGATACGCAGTATTTT. Translating gives CASSPSGGGRTDTQYF.

The chain employs TRBV11-3 and TRBJ2-2; a possible D gene is TRBD1 (6 bases). The CDR3 contains 14 residues. The V end was cut by 5 bases, the J end by 7 bases, with 14 bases between. Germline-derived CDR1 and CDR2 are SGHNT and YENEEA. The DNA of the CDR3 is TGTGCCAGCAGCGCGACAGGCTCGGGCGGGGAGCTGTTTTTT. Amino acids: CASSATGSGGELFF. Together with reference TRBV11-3 and TRBJ2-2, the CDR3 gives the full variable domain: EAGVVQSPRYKIIEKKQPVAFWCNPISGHNTLYWYLQNLGQGPELLIRYENEEAVDDSQLPKDRFSAERLKGVDSTLKIQPAELGDSAVYLCASSATGSGGELFFGEGSRLTVL.

The V and J genes are TRBV7-2 and TRBJ2-2; D not certain. Deletions cut 2 bases from V and 6 bases from J, with 1 base between. This CDR3 comprises 11 residues. Germline CDR1 and CDR2: SGHTA and FQGNSA. In DNA, the CDR3 is TGTGCCAGCAGCTTATCCGGGGAGCTGTTTTTT. Protein: CASSLSGELFF.

This clone was seen only once. CDR3 sequence reads: CAISESNGGTGELFF. The CDR3 region has the DNA TGTGCCATCAGTGAGTCGAACGGCGGAACCGGGGAGCTGTTTTTT. The V and J genes are TRBV10-3 and TRBJ2-2; unclear D gene. The CDR3 is 15 residues long. Germline CDR1 reads ENHRY; CDR2 reads SYGVKD. The V end was cut by 0 bases, the J end by 5 bases, with 10 bases between.

The J gene is TRBJ2-3, the V gene TRBV6-5; D possibly corresponds to TRBD2 (6 bases). Germline V CDR1 and CDR2: MNHEY, SVGAGI. This CDR3 comprises 11 residues. The germline V and J ends were trimmed by 6 bases and 8 bases, with 9 bases remaining between them. The CDR3 is CASSISGTQYF. The CDR3 region has the DNA TGTGCCAGCAGCATTAGCGGTACGCAGTATTTT.

J is TRBJ2-7 and V is TRBV18; D may be TRBD1 (6 bases). The CDR3 totals 14 residues. The V gene lost 2 bases and the J gene lost 4 bases, with 12 bases spanning the gap. The germline gives CDR1 KGHSH, CDR2 LQKENI. CDR3 loop: CASSPFEQGYEQYF. CDR3 nucleotides: TGTGCCAGCTCACCATTCGAACAGGGTTACGAGCAGTACTTC.

The J gene is TRBJ2-5, the V gene TRBV5-6; TRBD1 matches 7 bases. Looked up from germline, CDR1 is SGHDT and CDR2 is YYEEEE. The CDR3 loop spans 19 amino acids. The V and J ends lost 2 bases and 0 bases, in that order; junction bases with no gene match: 16. The CDR3 bases are TGTGCCAGCAGCTTTACCGGGACAGCTGATCGACGGTACCAAGAGACCCAGTACTTC. Translated: CASSFTGTADRRYQETQYF.